The source of this TCR beta chain is a study of blood T cell repertoires in COVID-19. Turning to the study itself: Samples of COVID-19 (acute and convalescent) were obtained from the United States, Italy and Spain. PBMCs, B-cell-depleted T cells, or T cells provided the cDNA or gDNA that made up the material.

Germline CDR1 reads MNHNY; CDR2 reads SVGAGI (reference sequence). This CDR3 has 14 amino acids. The V end was cut by 2 bases, the J end by 8 bases, with 13 bases between. Per the original methods: It was from reference gene primer amplification that nucleated cell counts were estimated. Clones were sequenced by immunoSEQ multiplex PCR, and TCRdb holds only the in-frame ones, with some missing. V and J calls and clone size are given by that table; D and trimming were obtained from the DNA. The profile covers under 250,000 clones, with under 90% appearing a single time and about 3.9% taken by the ten largest.

This TCR was sampled from a woman of 80 years or more with acute or convalescent COVID-19. The sample consisted of peripheral blood. The chain combines TRBV6-6 with TRBJ2-1; D unresolved. CDR3 in amino acids: CASSYRSSVDEQFF. In DNA form, the CDR3 reads TGTGCCAGCAGTTACCGGTCCTCCGTTGATGAGCAGTTCTTC.